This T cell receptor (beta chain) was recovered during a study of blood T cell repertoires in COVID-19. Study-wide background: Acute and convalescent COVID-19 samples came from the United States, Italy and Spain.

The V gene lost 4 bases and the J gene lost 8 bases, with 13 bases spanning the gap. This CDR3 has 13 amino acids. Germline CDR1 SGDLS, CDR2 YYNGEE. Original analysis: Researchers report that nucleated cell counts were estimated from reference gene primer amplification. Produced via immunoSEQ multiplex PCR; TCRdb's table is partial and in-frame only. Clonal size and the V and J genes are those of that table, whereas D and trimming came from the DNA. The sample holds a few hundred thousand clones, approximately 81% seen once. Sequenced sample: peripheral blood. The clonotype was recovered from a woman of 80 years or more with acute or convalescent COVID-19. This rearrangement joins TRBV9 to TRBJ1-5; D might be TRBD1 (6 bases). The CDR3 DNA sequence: TGTGCCAGCAGCCGGGGGGCTTGGGAGCCCCAGCATTTT. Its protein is CASSRGAWEPQHF.